This T cell receptor (beta chain) is drawn from a study of T-cell reconstitution after alpha-beta-depleted transplantation in children. Unique molecular identifiers were used in preparing the TCRbeta library. MiXCR, applied by TCRdb to the PCR reads, yields one record per CDR3 protein. The sample has 100,000 or so distinct CDR3 sequences, 23% seen once; the top ten hold roughly 23%. After removal of 2 bases from V and 2 bases from J, the junction contained 4 bases not matched to a gene. The germline V gene encodes CDR1 KGHSH and CDR2 LQKENI. The CDR3 contains 15 residues. The rearrangement links TRBV18 to TRBJ2-5; 8 positions match TRBD2. The sequencing used PBMCs, collected before TCRalphabeta/CD19-depleted stem cell transplant. This TCR was recovered from a boy aged 2 to 10 with acute lymphoblastic leukemia, due to receive a stem cell transplant. In DNA, the CDR3 is TGTGCCAGCTCACCATTGACTAGCGCACAAGAGACCCAGTACTTC. This codes for CASSPLTSAQETQYF.